This T cell receptor (beta chain) was retrieved from a study of beta chain features in type 1 diabetes. General study points: Researchers caution that PCR might favor shorter templates, equally among patients and controls.

Expressed TCRB transcripts were sequenced, since all the RNA that had been isolated was reverse transcribed. Sequencing was performed with immunoSEQ multiplex PCR; in TCRdb, only in-frame clones are kept and a portion is missing. Among under 250,000 clones listed, around 14% were seen once. The V gene's germline CDR1 is LGHNA and CDR2 YNFKEQ. The CDR3 is 15 residues long. After removal of 5 bases from V and 0 bases from J, the junction contained 7 bases not matched to a gene. As concerns this clone: As yet, its antigen is unknown.

The V gene is TRBV4-2, the J gene TRBJ2-7, with 7 bases identical to TRBD1. This TCR derives from a woman between 35 and 50 years old in good health. The specimen sequenced was naive CD4+ T cells from blood. CDR3 region: CASSWGQSSSYEQYF. In DNA, the CDR3 is TGTGCCAGCAGCTGGGGACAGAGTAGCTCCTACGAGCAGTACTTC.